These 15 T cell receptor beta chains were all obtained from the same sample, sequenced in a study of blood T cell repertoires in COVID-19. Sequencing used immunoSEQ multiplex PCR; TCRdb keeps in-frame clones, though not all of them. The table shows a few hundred thousand clones, with around four fifths occurring only once. Sequenced input: peripheral blood. Receptors were obtained from a man aged 60 to 69 who had recovered from COVID-19.

This clone has a handful of counts. The V call is TRBV5-4, the J call TRBJ2-7; 13 bases agree with TRBD2. Trimming at V came to 4 bases and at J to 0 bases, leaving 13 bases not matched to a gene. Germline V gene lookup returns CDR1 SGHNT and CDR2 YYREEE (reference sequence). CDR3 size: 19 residues. CDR3 nucleotide sequence: TGTGCCAGCAGCCAGAAGACTAGCGGGGGGTTCCCAAGCTCCTACGAGCAGTACTTC. Translated, it gives CASSQKTSGGFPSSYEQYF.

The chain has TRBV3-1 (or the pseudogene TRBV3-2) and TRBJ2-3; weak D call: TRBD2 (5 bases). V was shortened by 1 base and J by 4 bases, with 6 bases between the two germline ends. CDR3 size: 13 residues. Germline CDR1 and CDR2: LGHDT and YNNKEL (reference sequence). The CDR3 DNA reads TGTGCCAGCAGCCAAGGGACTCCAGATACGCAGTATTTT. It codes for CASSQGTPDTQYF.

This clone was seen more than once but under ten times. CDR3 sequence (DNA): TGTGCCAGCAGGCCTAGCGGGACCTACGAGCAGTACTTC. The encoded protein is CASRPSGTYEQYF. The rearrangement joins TRBV7-8 to TRBJ2-7; 9 nucleotides agree with TRBD2. With V trimmed by 6 bases and J by 2 bases, 2 bases remained unmatched. CDR3 size: 13 residues. Germline CDR1 SGHVS, CDR2 FQNEAQ.

Concerning this clone: This specimen includes other DNA sequences encoding the same CDR3. This chain uses TRBV7-9 with TRBJ2-7; possibly TRBD1 for D (6 bases). This CDR3 has 11 residues. V was shortened by 3 bases and J by 6 bases, with 6 bases between the two germline ends. CDR1 and CDR2 from the germline V gene are SEHNR and FQNEAQ (reference sequence). The CDR3, as DNA: TGTGCCAGCAGCTTGGGGGCCGAGCAGTACTTC. Its translation is CASSLGAEQYF.

The V call is TRBV15, the J call TRBJ1-2, with a possible D match to TRBD1 (6 bases). CDR3 length: 14 residues. Germline V CDR1 and CDR2: LNHNV, YYDKDF (reference sequence). The ends were cut back, 1 base at V and 4 bases at J, with 10 bases in the middle. This chain's CDR3 is CATSRAGQVYGYTF. CDR3 nucleotides: TGTGCCACCAGCAGAGCGGGACAAGTCTATGGCTACACCTTC.

The V gene is TRBV15, the J gene TRBJ2-1; D possibly corresponds to TRBD1 (5 bases). Germline values: CDR1 LNHNV, CDR2 YYDKDF (reference sequence). This CDR3 has 13 residues. The V and J ends lost 3 bases and 8 bases respectively, with 11 bases between them. Here the CDR3 reads CATSRRLGDEQFF. The CDR3 DNA is TGTGCCACCAGCAGGCGCCTAGGGGATGAGCAGTTCTTC.

J is TRBJ2-1 and V is TRBV12-5; 8 bases align to TRBD2. This CDR3 has 17 amino acids. Germline V gene data show CDR1 as LGHNT and CDR2 as FRNRAP. Trimming took 4 bases from V and 0 from J; bases not matched to a gene: 8. CDR3 protein: CASGSHKRGSSYNEQFF. The CDR3 nucleotides are TGTGCTAGTGGTTCCCATAAGCGGGGGAGCTCCTACAATGAGCAGTTCTTC.

This clone showed up just a few times. The chain has TRBV5-1 and TRBJ1-4; perhaps TRBD1 as D (6 bases). This CDR3 region has 14 residues. Trimming took 4 bases from V and 3 from J, leaving 10 bases between them. The germline V gene has CDR1 SGHRS and CDR2 YFSETQ. The DNA for the CDR3 is TGCGCCAGCAGCCAGGACAGACCTAATGAAAAACTGTTTTTT. Its protein is CASSQDRPNEKLFF.

This clone showed up just once. This chain uses TRBV5-1 with TRBJ2-3; perhaps TRBD1 as D (5 bases). The CDR3 is 15 residues long. V lost 1 base to trimming and J lost 0 bases, with 9 bases between them. The germline V gene encodes CDR1 SGHRS and CDR2 YFSETQ. CDR3 DNA: TGCGCCAGCAGCTTGAGGGGAACTAGCACAGATACGCAGTATTTT. Translating gives CASSLRGTSTDTQYF.

This clone was seen only a few times. V and J are TRBV3-1 (or the pseudogene TRBV3-2) and TRBJ2-1; 14 nucleotides match TRBD2. CDR3 size: 15 residues. The V and J ends lost 1 base and 9 bases, in that order; junction bases with no gene match: 2. Germline CDR1 and CDR2: LGHDT and YNNKEL (reference sequence). The CDR3 DNA sequence: TGTGCCAGCAGCCAAGGACTAGCGGGAGGGCCTGAGCAGTTCTTC. Encoded protein: CASSQGLAGGPEQFF.

This chain links TRBV30 with TRBJ1-1; possible D gene TRBD1, 6 bases. V was pared by 4 bases and J by 1 base, with 7 bases between. The CDR3 sequence is 12 residues long. From germline, CDR1 is GTSNPN and CDR2 SVGIG (reference sequence). For the CDR3, the DNA is TGTGCCTGGACACAGGGGAACACTGAAGCTTTCTTT. This encodes CAWTQGNTEAFF.

The chain has TRBV9 and TRBJ2-5; 8 bases match TRBD1. Germline V gene sequence: CDR1 SGDLS, CDR2 YYNGEE. There are 13 residues in the CDR3. The J segment lost 5 bases and the V segment lost 3 bases, leaving 3 bases of the junction unmatched. CDR3 region: CASSGTGLETQYF. As DNA, the CDR3 is TGTGCCAGCAGCGGGACAGGGCTGGAGACCCAGTACTTC. The whole variable domain, remainder taken from reference TRBV9 and TRBJ2-5, is DSGVTQTPKHLITATGQRVTLRCSPRSGDLSVYWYQQSLDQGLQFLIQYYNGEERAKGNILERFSAQQFPDLHSELNLSSLELGDSALYFCASSGTGLETQYFGPGTRLLVL.

The V gene is TRBV7-9, the J gene TRBJ2-5; TRBD1 matches at 11 bases. Germline CDR1 SEHNR, CDR2 FQNEAQ (reference sequence). V was clipped by 5 bases and J by 5 bases; unmatched bases: 10. This CDR3 contains 16 residues. The CDR3 bases are TGTGCCAGCAGCCCCCCGGACAGGGGGCGAAGGGAGACCCAGTACTTC. Its protein is CASSPPDRGRRETQYF.

This sequence joins TRBV6-6 and TRBJ2-1; 7 nucleotides agree with TRBD1. The germline V gene encodes CDR1 MNHNY and CDR2 SVGAGI (reference sequence). V trimming: 6 bases; J trimming: 6 bases; junction bases outside the gene matches: 5. The CDR3 contains 13 residues. As DNA, the CDR3 is TGTGCCAGCAGCCGCCGGGACAGCAATGAGCAGTTCTTC. It is translated as CASSRRDSNEQFF.

This sequence joins TRBV27 and TRBJ2-4, with D hard to call. Germline V gene sequence: CDR1 MNHEY, CDR2 SMNVEV (reference sequence). Trimming shortened V by 11 bases and J by 0 bases, and 23 bases separated the two germline ends. The CDR3 contains 17 residues. The CDR3, as DNA: TGTGCCGCAGAGAGGCACGCGGCCAAGCTAGCCAAAAACATTCAGTACTTC. Amino acid sequence: CAAERHAAKLAKNIQYF.